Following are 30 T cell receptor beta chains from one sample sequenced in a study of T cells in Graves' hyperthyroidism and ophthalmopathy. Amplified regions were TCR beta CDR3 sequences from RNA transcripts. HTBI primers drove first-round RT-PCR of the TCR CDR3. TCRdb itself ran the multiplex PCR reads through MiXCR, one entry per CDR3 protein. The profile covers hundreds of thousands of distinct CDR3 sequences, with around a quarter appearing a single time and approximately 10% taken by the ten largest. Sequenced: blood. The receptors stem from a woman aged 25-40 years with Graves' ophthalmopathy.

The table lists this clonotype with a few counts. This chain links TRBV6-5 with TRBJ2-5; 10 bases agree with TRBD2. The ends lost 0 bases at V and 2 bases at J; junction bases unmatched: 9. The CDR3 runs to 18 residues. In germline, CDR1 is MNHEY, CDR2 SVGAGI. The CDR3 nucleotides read TGTGCCAGCAGTTACTCGTGGACTAGCGGCGGTGGGCAAGAGACCCAGTACTTC. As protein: CASSYSWTSGGGQETQYF.

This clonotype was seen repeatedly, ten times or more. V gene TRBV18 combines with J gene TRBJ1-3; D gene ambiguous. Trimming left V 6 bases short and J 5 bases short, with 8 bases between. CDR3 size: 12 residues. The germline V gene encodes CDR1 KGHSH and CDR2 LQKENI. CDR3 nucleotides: TGTGCCAGCTCGCTCGACCGAAACACCATATATTTT. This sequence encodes CASSLDRNTIYF. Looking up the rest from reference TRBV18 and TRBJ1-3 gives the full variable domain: NAGVMQNPRHLVRRRGQEARLRCSPMKGHSHVYWYRQLPEEGLKFMVYLQKENIIDESGMPKERFSAEFPKEGPSILRIQQVVRGDSAAYFCASSLDRNTIYFGEGSWLTVV.

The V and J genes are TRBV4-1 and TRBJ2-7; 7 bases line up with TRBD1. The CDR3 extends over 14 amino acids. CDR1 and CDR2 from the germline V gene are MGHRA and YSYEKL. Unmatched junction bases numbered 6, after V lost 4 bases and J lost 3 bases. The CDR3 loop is CASSPWGQIYEQYF. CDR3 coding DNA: TGCGCCAGCAGCCCTTGGGGACAGATCTACGAGCAGTACTTC.

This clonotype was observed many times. In DNA form, the CDR3 reads TGTGCCACCAGTGATCGCCAGGCCGGGGGCTATGGCTACACCTTC. It translates to CATSDRQAGGYGYTF. The chain is built from TRBV24-1 and TRBJ1-2; a possible D gene is TRBD1 (5 bases). Deletions cut 3 bases from V and 4 bases from J, with 14 bases between. The germline V gene has CDR1 KGHDR and CDR2 SFDVKD. The CDR3 consists of 15 residues.

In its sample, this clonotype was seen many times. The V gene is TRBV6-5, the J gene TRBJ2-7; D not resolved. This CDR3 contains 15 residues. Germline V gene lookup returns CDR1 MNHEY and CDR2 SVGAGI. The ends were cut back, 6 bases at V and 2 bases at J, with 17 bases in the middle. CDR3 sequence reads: CASSAFPIEPYEQYF. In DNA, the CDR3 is TGTGCCAGCAGCGCGTTCCCAATAGAGCCCTACGAGCAGTACTTC.

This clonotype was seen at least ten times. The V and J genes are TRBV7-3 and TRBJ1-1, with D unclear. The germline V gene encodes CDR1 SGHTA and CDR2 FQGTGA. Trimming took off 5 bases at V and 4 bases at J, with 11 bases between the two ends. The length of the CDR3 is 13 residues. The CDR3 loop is CASSPSLGTEAFF. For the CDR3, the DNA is TGTGCCAGCAGCCCTAGTTTGGGCACTGAAGCTTTCTTT.

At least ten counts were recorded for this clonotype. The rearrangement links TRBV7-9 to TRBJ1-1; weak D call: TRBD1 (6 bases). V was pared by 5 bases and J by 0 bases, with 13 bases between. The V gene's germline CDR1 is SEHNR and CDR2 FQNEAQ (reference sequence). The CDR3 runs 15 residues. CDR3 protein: CASSTHRALNTEAFF. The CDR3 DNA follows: TGTGCCAGCAGCACCCACAGGGCTTTGAACACTGAAGCTTTCTTT.

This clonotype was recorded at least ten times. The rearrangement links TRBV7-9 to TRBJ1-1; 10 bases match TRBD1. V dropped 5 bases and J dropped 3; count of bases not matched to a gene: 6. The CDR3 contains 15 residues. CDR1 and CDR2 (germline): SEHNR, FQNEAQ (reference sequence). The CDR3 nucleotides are TGTGCCAGCAGCCCCTACGGACAGGGGGACACTGAAGCTTTCTTT. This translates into CASSPYGQGDTEAFF.

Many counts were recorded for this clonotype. The CDR3 is CSARDWARETQYF. The CDR3 DNA sequence: TGCAGTGCTAGAGATTGGGCAAGGGAGACCCAGTACTTC. The genes are TRBV20-1 and TRBJ2-5; no clear D gene. The CDR3 covers 13 residues. V lost 0 bases to trimming and J lost 5 bases, with 10 bases between them. The germline V gene has CDR1 DFQATT and CDR2 SNEGSKA (reference sequence).

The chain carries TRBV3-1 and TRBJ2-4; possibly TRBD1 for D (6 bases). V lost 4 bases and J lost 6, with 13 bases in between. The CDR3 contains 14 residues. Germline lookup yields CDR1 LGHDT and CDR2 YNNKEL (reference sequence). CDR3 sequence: CASSLWGPGNIQYF. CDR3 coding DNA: TGTGCCAGCAGCCTCTGGGGGCCTGGAAACATTCAGTACTTC.

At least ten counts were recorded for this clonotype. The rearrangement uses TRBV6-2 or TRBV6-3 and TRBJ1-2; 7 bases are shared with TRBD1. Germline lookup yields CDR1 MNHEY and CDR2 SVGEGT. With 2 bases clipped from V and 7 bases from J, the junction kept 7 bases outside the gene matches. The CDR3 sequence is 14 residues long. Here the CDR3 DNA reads TGTGCCAGCAGTTACCAGGGGGTCGGATCTGGCTACACCTTC. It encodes CASSYQGVGSGYTF.

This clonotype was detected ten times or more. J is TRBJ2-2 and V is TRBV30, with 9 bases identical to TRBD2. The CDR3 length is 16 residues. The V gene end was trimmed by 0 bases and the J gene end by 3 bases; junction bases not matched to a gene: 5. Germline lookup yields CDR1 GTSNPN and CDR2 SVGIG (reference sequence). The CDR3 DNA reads TGTGCCTGGAGTGTAGGCGGGGGGGCGGACACCGGGGAGCTGTTTTTT. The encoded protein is CAWSVGGGADTGELFF.

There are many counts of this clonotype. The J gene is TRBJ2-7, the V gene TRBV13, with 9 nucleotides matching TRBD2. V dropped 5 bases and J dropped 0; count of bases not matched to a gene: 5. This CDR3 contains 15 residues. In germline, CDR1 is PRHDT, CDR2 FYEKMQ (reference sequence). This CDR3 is CASSIWTSDSYEQYF. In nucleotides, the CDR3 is TGTGCCAGCAGCATTTGGACTAGCGACTCCTACGAGCAGTACTTC.

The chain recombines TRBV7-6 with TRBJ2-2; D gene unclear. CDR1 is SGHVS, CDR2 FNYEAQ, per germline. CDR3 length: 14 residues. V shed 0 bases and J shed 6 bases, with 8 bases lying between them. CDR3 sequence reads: CASSLARTPGELFF. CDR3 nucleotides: TGTGCCAGCAGCTTAGCGCGGACCCCCGGGGAGCTGTTTTTT.

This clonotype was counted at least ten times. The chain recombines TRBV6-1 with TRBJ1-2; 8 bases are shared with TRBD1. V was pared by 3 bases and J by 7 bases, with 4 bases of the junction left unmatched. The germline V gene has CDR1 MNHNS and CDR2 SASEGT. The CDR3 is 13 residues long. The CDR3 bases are TGTGCCAGCAGTGACACAGGGGGTTTTGGCTACACCTTC. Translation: CASSDTGGFGYTF.

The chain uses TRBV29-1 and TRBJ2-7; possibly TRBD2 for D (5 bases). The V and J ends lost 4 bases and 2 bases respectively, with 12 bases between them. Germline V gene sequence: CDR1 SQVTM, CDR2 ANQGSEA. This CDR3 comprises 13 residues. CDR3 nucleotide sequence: TGCAGCGTTGGAGTAGCGCAGACCTACGAGCAGTACTTC. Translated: CSVGVAQTYEQYF.

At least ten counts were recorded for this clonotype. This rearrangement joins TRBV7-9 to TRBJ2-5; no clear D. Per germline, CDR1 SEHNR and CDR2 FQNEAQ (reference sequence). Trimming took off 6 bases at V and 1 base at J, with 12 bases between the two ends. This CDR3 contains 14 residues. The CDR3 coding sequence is TGTGCCAGCAGTCCACGGGTCCCCCAAGAGACCCAGTACTTC. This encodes CASSPRVPQETQYF.

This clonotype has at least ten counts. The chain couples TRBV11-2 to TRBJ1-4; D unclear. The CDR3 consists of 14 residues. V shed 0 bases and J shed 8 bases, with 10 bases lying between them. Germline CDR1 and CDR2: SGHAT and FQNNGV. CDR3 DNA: TGTGCCAGCAGCTTAGAGCTAGCGAAAGAAAAACTGTTTTTT. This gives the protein CASSLELAKEKLFF.

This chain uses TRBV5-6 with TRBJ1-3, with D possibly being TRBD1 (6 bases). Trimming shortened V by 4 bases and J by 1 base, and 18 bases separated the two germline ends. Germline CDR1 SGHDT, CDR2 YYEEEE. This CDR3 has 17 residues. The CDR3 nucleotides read TGTGCCAGCAGCCTGGAACAGGGTTTAGGATCTGGAAACACCATATATTTT. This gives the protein CASSLEQGLGSGNTIYF.

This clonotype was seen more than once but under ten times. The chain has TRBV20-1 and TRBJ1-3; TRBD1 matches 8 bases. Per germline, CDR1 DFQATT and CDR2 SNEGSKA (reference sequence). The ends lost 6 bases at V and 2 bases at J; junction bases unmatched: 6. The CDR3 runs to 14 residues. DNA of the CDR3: TGCAGTGCACCCGACAGGGGAGCTGGAAACACCATATATTTT. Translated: CSAPDRGAGNTIYF.

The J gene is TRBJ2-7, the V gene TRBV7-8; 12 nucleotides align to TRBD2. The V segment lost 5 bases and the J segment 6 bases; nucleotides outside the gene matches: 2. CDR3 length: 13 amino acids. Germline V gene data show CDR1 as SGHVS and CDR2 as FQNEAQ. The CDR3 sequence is CASSPGLAGEQYF. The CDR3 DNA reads TGTGCCAGCAGCCCGGGACTAGCGGGCGAGCAGTACTTC. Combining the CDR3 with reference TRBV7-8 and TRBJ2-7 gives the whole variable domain GAGVSQSPRYKVAKRGQDVALRCDPISGHVSLFWYQQALGQGPEFLTYFQNEAQLDKSGLPSDRFFAERPEGSVSTLKIQRTQQEDSAVYLCASSPGLAGEQYFGPGTRLTVT.

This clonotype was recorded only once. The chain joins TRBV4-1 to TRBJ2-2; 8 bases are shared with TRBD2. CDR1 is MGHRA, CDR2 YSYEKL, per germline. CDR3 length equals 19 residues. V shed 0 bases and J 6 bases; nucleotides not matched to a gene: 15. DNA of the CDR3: TGCGCCAGCAGCCAAGATACCGGGAGGGGATTCGATCGGGCCGGGGAGCTGTTTTTT. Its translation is CASSQDTGRGFDRAGELFF.

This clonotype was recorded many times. The CDR3 spells CSARDPREGAKNIQYF. The CDR3, as DNA: TGCAGTGCTAGAGATCCCAGGGAAGGAGCCAAAAACATTCAGTACTTC. The chain combines TRBV20-1 with TRBJ2-4; a possible D gene is TRBD1 (5 bases). The germline V and J ends were trimmed by 0 bases and 0 bases, with 12 bases remaining between them. The CDR3 length is 16 residues. Germline lookup yields CDR1 DFQATT and CDR2 SNEGSKA (reference sequence).

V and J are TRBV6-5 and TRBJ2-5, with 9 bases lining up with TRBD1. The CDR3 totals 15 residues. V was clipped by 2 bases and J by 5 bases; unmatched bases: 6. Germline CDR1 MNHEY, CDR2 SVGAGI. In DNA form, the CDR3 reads TGTGCCAGCAGTTACGGAACAGGGGGCGGGGAGACCCAGTACTTC. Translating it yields CASSYGTGGGETQYF.

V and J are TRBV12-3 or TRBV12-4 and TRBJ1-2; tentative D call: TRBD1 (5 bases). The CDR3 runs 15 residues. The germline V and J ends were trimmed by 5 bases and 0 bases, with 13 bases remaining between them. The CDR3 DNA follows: TGTGCCAGCAGTCCGGGACGGAGGACTAACTATGGCTACACCTTC. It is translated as CASSPGRRTNYGYTF.

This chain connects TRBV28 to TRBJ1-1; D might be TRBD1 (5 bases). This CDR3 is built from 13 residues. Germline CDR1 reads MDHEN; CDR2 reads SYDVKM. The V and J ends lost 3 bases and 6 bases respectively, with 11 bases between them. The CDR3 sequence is CASSLGPNAEAFF. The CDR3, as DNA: TGTGCCAGCAGTTTGGGGCCCAACGCTGAAGCTTTCTTT.

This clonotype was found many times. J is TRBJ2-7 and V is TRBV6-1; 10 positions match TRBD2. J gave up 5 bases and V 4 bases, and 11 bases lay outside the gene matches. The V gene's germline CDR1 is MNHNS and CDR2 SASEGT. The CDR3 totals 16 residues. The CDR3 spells CASSGLAGLPGDEQYF. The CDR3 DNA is TGTGCCAGCAGTGGACTAGCGGGCCTTCCAGGGGACGAGCAGTACTTC.

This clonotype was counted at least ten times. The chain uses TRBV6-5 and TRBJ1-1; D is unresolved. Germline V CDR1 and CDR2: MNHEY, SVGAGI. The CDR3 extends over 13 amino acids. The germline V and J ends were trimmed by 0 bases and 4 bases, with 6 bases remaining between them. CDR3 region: CASSYSGTTEAFF. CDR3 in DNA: TGTGCCAGCAGTTACTCGGGTACCACTGAAGCTTTCTTT.

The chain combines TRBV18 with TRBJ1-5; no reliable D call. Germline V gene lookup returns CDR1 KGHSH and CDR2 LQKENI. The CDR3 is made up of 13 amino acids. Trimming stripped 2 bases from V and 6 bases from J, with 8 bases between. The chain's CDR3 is CASSPSAFQPQHF. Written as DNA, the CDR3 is TGTGCCAGCTCACCATCTGCCTTTCAGCCCCAGCATTTT.

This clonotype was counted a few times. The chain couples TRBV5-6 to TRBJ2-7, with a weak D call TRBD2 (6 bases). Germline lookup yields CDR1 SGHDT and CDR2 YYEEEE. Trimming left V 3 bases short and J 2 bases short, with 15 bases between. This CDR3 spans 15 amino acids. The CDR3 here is CASSWGDPSPYEQYF. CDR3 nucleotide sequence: TGTGCCAGCAGCTGGGGGGACCCCAGCCCCTACGAGCAGTACTTC.